Shown below are 27 T cell receptor beta chains from a single sample sequenced in a study of cytomegalovirus exposure and HLA in healthy donors. Method: immunoSEQ multiplex PCR; TCRdb's copy keeps in-frame clones and lacks some. The repertoire has about 260,000 clones, roughly 91% of them found once; the top ten carry around 3.3%. Specimen: PBMCs. The origin of the receptors is a woman aged 30 to 39 in good health and CMV-seronegative.

The J gene is TRBJ2-7, the V gene TRBV6-1, with D possibly called TRBD1 or TRBD2 (5 bases each). The germline V gene encodes CDR1 MNHNS and CDR2 SASEGT. The CDR3 spans 14 residues. V lost 0 bases and J 3 bases, leaving 9 bases between the germline ends. The DNA of the CDR3 is TGTGCCAGCAGTGAAGCGGGGGTTTACTACGAGCAGTACTTC. As protein: CASSEAGVYYEQYF.

V usage is TRBV2 and J usage is TRBJ2-7; 8 nucleotides align to TRBD2. V gave up 4 bases and J gave up 0 bases; unmatched junction bases: 11. This CDR3 has 17 amino acids. Per germline, CDR1 SNHLY and CDR2 FYNNEI. The CDR3 nucleotides read TGTGCCAGCAGTGTTTTTTATAGCGGGGCCAGCTCCTACGAGCAGTACTTC. This translates into CASSVFYSGASSYEQYF.

The chain employs TRBV18 and TRBJ2-1; D is possibly TRBD1 or TRBD2 (6 bases each). V lost 3 bases, J lost 3 bases, and 12 bases lay in between. The length of the CDR3 is 15 residues. Germline CDR1 reads KGHSH; CDR2 reads LQKENI. The CDR3 spells CASSPDRGRYNEQFF. The CDR3 DNA sequence: TGTGCCAGCTCACCGGATCGGGGGCGCTACAATGAGCAGTTCTTC.

The genes are TRBV6-1 and TRBJ2-7; TRBD2 matches 8 bases. Germline V lookup: CDR1 MNHNS, CDR2 SASEGT. With V trimmed by 7 bases and J by 2 bases, 10 bases remained unmatched. The CDR3 extends over 15 amino acids. The CDR3 loop reads CASTLELAETYEQYF. The CDR3 bases are TGTGCCAGCACCCTGGAACTAGCGGAGACCTACGAGCAGTACTTC.

The V gene is TRBV7-5, the J gene TRBJ1-2; no DNA check was done on the table's D call, TRBD1. TRBV7-5 is deemed a pseudogene. The length of the CDR3 is 15 residues. The CDR3 spells CARRFGQTHENGYTF. The DNA for the CDR3 is TGTGCCAGAAGATTTGGACAGACCCATGAAAATGGCTACACCTTC.

This chain connects TRBV29-1 to TRBJ2-5; D is possibly TRBD1 (6 bases). The germline V and J ends were trimmed by 7 bases and 5 bases, with 14 bases remaining between them. CDR1 and CDR2 (germline): SQVTM, ANQGSEA. The length of the CDR3 is 12 residues. The CDR3 here is CSATGSSETQYF. Written as DNA, the CDR3 is TGCAGCGCAACAGGGTCTTCGGAGACCCAGTACTTC.

This chain joins TRBV5-6 and TRBJ2-7; the match to TRBD1 covers 7 bases. The CDR3 extends over 14 amino acids. The germline V gene encodes CDR1 SGHDT and CDR2 YYEEEE. J lost 4 bases, V lost 0 bases, and 4 bases had no gene match. The CDR3 is CASSLAPGQYEQYF. In DNA, the CDR3 is TGTGCCAGCAGCTTGGCCCCGGGACAGTACGAGCAGTACTTC.

The J gene is TRBJ2-2, the V gene TRBV4-3, with TRBD2 matching 8 bases. From germline, CDR1 is LGHNA and CDR2 YSLEER. V shed 4 bases, J shed 7 bases, and the junction held 11 bases outside the gene matches. CDR3 size: 16 residues. CDR3 amino acids: CASSPGPLAAYGELFF. In nucleotides, the CDR3 is TGCGCCAGCAGCCCAGGTCCACTAGCGGCCTACGGGGAGCTGTTTTTT.

The rearrangement links TRBV7-3 to TRBJ2-5, with D perhaps matching TRBD1 (6 bases). In germline, CDR1 is SGHTA, CDR2 FQGTGA. The CDR3 is made up of 14 amino acids. The ends were cut back, 5 bases at V and 4 bases at J, with 14 bases in the middle. Here the CDR3 DNA reads TGTGCCAGCAGCCGCGGTGGGGGCGGAGAGACCCAGTACTTC. This gives the protein CASSRGGGGETQYF.

V gene TRBV23-1 combines with J gene TRBJ2-5; 8 bases fit TRBD1. TRBV23-1 falls under the ORF class, with uncertain function. Trimming removed 3 bases from V and 5 bases from J; junction bases left unmatched: 8. CDR3 length: 15 residues. The CDR3 nucleotides read TGCGCCAGCAGTCAGTGGGACAGGTACCGGGAGACCCAGTACTTC. It is translated as CASSQWDRYRETQYF.

The chain joins TRBV28 to TRBJ2-4; 10 bases line up with TRBD2. Germline values: CDR1 MDHEN, CDR2 SYDVKM. V was pared by 2 bases and J by 6 bases, with 10 bases of the junction left unmatched. CDR3 length equals 17 residues. CDR3 region: CASSLDEVRLAGNIQYF. The CDR3 DNA is TGTGCCAGCAGTTTAGATGAGGTTCGACTAGCGGGAAACATTCAGTACTTC.

The chain carries TRBV4-1 and TRBJ2-2; D remains ambiguous. CDR1 MGHRA and CDR2 YSYEKL come from the germline V gene. V was pared by 3 bases and J by 6 bases, with 2 bases between. The CDR3 has 11 amino acids. CDR3 nucleotides: TGCGCCAGCAGCCATGCCGGGGAGCTGTTTTTT. Its protein product is CASSHAGELFF.

This clone has a single count. CDR3 coding DNA: TGTGCCAGCAGCGTAGAGGGACTAGCGGACGAGCAGTACTTC. Translated, it gives CASSVEGLADEQYF. The gene calls are TRBV9 and TRBJ2-7, with 11 positions matching TRBD2. The trim removed 0 bases at V and 5 bases at J, leaving 1 base unmatched. CDR1 SGDLS and CDR2 YYNGEE come from the germline V gene. The CDR3 has 14 amino acids.

A few counts support this clone. This rearrangement joins TRBV7-2 to TRBJ2-4, with no clear D. Trimming removed 0 bases at V and 4 bases at J, with 4 bases between. CDR3 length: 13 amino acids. Germline V gene data show CDR1 as SGHTA and CDR2 as FQGNSA. The CDR3 DNA is TGTGCCAGCAGCTTAGCCCTTAAAAACATTCAGTACTTC. Its translation is CASSLALKNIQYF.

The chain uses TRBV11-2 and TRBJ2-2; 14 nucleotides align to TRBD2. CDR1 and CDR2 from the germline V gene are SGHAT and FQNNGV. The J segment lost 6 bases and the V segment lost 1 base, leaving 4 bases of the junction unmatched. This CDR3 has 17 residues. The CDR3 nucleotides are TGTGCCAGCAGCTTAGTCGGACTAGCGGGAGGCTCCGGGGAGCTGTTTTTT. Amino acid sequence: CASSLVGLAGGSGELFF.

The chain employs TRBV28 and TRBJ1-5; D not certain. This CDR3 has 14 amino acids. The V end lost 3 bases, the J end lost 4 bases, and 10 bases lay between the germline ends. CDR1 and CDR2 (germline): MDHEN, SYDVKM. CDR3 sequence reads: CASSFPSGNQPQHF. CDR3 in DNA: TGTGCCAGCAGTTTTCCCTCAGGAAATCAGCCCCAGCATTTT.

V and J are TRBV15 and TRBJ2-2; D call uncertain. There are 12 residues in the CDR3. Germline V gene lookup returns CDR1 LNHNV and CDR2 YYDKDF (reference sequence). V lost 6 bases and J 7 bases, leaving 9 bases between the germline ends. The CDR3 nucleotides read TGTGCCACCAGGACTGAATTCGGGGAGCTGTTTTTT. It is translated as CATRTEFGELFF. The full variable domain, in which reference TRBV15 and TRBJ2-2 provide the parts outside the CDR3, is DAMVIQNPRYQVTQFGKPVTLSCSQTLNHNVMYWYQQKSSQAPKLLFHYYDKDFNNEADTPDNFQSRRPNTSFCFLDIRSPGLGDTAMYLCATRTEFGELFFGEGSRLTVL.

The CDR3 region is CATSSLGEGGYTF. The CDR3 coding sequence is TGTGCCACCAGCAGTTTAGGGGAGGGTGGCTACACCTTC. This chain links TRBV27 with TRBJ1-2, with a tentative D call TRBD1 (5 bases). This CDR3 comprises 13 residues. Trimming left V 10 bases short and J 7 bases short, with 19 bases between. Germline CDR1 and CDR2: MNHEY and SMNVEV (reference sequence).

The chain's CDR3 is CASSQPTDSRANYGYTF. The CDR3 nucleotides are TGCGCCAGCAGCCAACCGACAGACTCAAGAGCTAACTATGGCTACACCTTC. The chain employs TRBV4-1 and TRBJ1-2, with D perhaps TRBD1 (5 bases). In germline, CDR1 is MGHRA, CDR2 YSYEKL. CDR3 size: 17 residues. V shed 2 bases and J shed 0 bases, with 16 bases lying between them.

The V and J genes are TRBV11-3 and TRBJ2-7, with D perhaps matching TRBD1 (6 bases). This CDR3 contains 13 residues. V was clipped by 3 bases and J by 3 bases, with 9 bases between them. Looked up from germline, CDR1 is SGHNT and CDR2 is YENEEA. As DNA, the CDR3 is TGTGCCAGCAGCTTTACAGGGCACTACGAGCAGTACTTC. It specifies CASSFTGHYEQYF.

This chain joins TRBV9 and TRBJ1-2; 7 bases match TRBD1. V dropped 3 bases and J dropped 8; count of bases not matched to a gene: 4. The CDR3 has 12 amino acids. The germline V gene has CDR1 SGDLS and CDR2 YYNGEE. The CDR3 region has the DNA TGTGCCAGCAGCGCGACAGGGAAAGGCTACACCTTC. This gives the protein CASSATGKGYTF.

The rearrangement uses TRBV5-1 and TRBJ2-5; D tentatively reads TRBD1 or TRBD2 (6 bases each). Trimming stripped 4 bases from V and 5 bases from J, with 24 bases between. The CDR3 spans 17 residues. The germline V gene encodes CDR1 SGHRS and CDR2 YFSETQ. The CDR3 loop is CASSPIGGRGRRETQYF. The CDR3, as DNA: TGCGCCAGCAGCCCTATTGGGGGACGGGGGCGCAGGGAGACCCAGTACTTC. Looking up the rest from reference TRBV5-1 and TRBJ2-5 gives the full variable domain: KAGVTQTPRYLIKTRGQQVTLSCSPISGHRSVSWYQQTPGQGLQFLFEYFSETQRNKGNFPGRFSGRQFSNSRSEMNVSTLELGDSALYLCASSPIGGRGRRETQYFGPGTRLLVL.

Concerning this clone itself: A much larger clone is a single base away; this may be a read error. This same CDR3 is encoded by further DNA sequences in the sample. V usage is TRBV6-5 and J usage is TRBJ2-2; D uncertain. CDR1 is MNHEY, CDR2 SVGAGI, per germline. This CDR3 is 13 amino acids long. V lost 0 bases, J lost 1 base, and 0 bases lay in between. The CDR3 loop reads CASSYSNTGELFF. The DNA for the CDR3 is TGTGCCAGCAGTTACTCGAACACCGGGGAGCTGTTTTTT.

The V call is TRBV5-1, the J call TRBJ2-1; 12 bases line up with TRBD2. The germline V gene encodes CDR1 SGHRS and CDR2 YFSETQ. V dropped 0 bases and J dropped 12; count of bases not matched to a gene: 7. This CDR3 has 15 residues. The CDR3 nucleotides are TGCGCCAGCAGCTTGGGACTAGCGGGAGCTCAAGGGCAGTTCTTC. Amino acids: CASSLGLAGAQGQFF.

The chain joins TRBV29-1 to TRBJ2-1; 10 bases match TRBD2. The CDR3 sequence is 15 residues long. The germline gives CDR1 SQVTM, CDR2 ANQGSEA. Trimming at V came to 3 bases and at J to 9 bases, leaving 11 bases not matched to a gene. CDR3: CSVEFGAGGGGEQFF. The CDR3 DNA sequence: TGCAGCGTTGAGTTTGGAGCGGGAGGGGGTGGTGAGCAGTTCTTC.

The genes are TRBV14 and TRBJ2-7; D gene ambiguous. The CDR3 covers 15 residues. Trimming pared 0 bases from V and 5 bases from J, leaving 14 bases between. The germline gives CDR1 SGHDN, CDR2 FVKESK. The CDR3 spells CASSQDPARWDEQYF. The CDR3 region has the DNA TGTGCCAGCAGCCAAGATCCGGCCCGGTGGGACGAGCAGTACTTC.

J is TRBJ1-1 and V is TRBV2; D is uncertain. Germline loops: CDR1 SNHLY, CDR2 FYNNEI. Trimming took off 2 bases at V and 2 bases at J, with 3 bases between the two ends. This CDR3 has 12 amino acids. The CDR3 sequence: CASSELNTEAFF. The CDR3 DNA is TGTGCCAGCAGTGAACTTAACACTGAAGCTTTCTTT.